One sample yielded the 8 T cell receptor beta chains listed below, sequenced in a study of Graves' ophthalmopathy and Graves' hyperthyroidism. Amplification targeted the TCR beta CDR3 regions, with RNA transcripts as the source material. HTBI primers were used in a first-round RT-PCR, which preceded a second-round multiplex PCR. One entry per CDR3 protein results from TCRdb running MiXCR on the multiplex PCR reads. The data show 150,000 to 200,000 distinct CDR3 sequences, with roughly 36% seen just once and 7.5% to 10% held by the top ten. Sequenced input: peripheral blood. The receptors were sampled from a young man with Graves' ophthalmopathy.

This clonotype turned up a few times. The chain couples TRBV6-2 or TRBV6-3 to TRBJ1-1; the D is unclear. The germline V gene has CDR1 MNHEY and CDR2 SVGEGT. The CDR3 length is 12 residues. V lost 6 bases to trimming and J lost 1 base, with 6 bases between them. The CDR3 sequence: CASRRRNTEAFF. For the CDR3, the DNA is TGTGCCAGCAGGCGGAGGAACACTGAAGCTTTCTTT.

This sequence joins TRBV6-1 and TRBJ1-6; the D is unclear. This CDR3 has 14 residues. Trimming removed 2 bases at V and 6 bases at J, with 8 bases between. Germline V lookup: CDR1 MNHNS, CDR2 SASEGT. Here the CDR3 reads CASSERRPNSPLHF. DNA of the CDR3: TGTGCCAGCAGTGAAAGGCGACCTAATTCACCCCTCCACTTT.

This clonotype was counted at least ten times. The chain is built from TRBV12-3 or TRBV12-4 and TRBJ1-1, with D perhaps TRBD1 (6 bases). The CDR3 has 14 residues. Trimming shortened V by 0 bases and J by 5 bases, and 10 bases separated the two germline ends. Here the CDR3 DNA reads TGTGCCAGCAGTTTAGCGGGCAGGGGTACTGAAGCTTTCTTT. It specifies CASSLAGRGTEAFF.

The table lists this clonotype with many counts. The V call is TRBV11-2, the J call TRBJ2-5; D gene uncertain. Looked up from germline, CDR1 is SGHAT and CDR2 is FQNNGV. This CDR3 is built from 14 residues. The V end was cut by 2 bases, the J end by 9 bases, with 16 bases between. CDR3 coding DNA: TGTGCCAGCAGCTTAAACCCCCGTCGGTATTCCCAGTACTTC. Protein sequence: CASSLNPRRYSQYF.

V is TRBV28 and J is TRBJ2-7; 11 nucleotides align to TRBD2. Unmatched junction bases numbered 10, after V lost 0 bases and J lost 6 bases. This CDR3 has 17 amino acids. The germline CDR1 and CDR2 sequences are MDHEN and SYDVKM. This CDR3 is CASSLWDIAGGPREQYF. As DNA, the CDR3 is TGTGCCAGCAGTTTATGGGATATAGCGGGAGGGCCGCGCGAGCAGTACTTC.

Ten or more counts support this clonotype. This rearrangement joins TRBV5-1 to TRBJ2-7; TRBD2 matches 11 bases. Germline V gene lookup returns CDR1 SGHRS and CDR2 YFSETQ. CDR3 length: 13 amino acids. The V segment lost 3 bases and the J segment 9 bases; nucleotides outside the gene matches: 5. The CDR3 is CASSSSGTSGQYF. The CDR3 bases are TGCGCCAGCAGCTCTTCCGGGACTAGCGGGCAGTACTTC.

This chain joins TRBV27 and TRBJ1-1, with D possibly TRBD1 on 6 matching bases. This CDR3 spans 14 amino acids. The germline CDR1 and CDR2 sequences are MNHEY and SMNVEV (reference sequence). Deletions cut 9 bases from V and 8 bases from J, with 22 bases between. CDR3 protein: CASRTIAGVVEAFF. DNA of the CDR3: TGTGCCAGTAGGACTATAGCAGGGGTCGTCGAAGCTTTCTTT.

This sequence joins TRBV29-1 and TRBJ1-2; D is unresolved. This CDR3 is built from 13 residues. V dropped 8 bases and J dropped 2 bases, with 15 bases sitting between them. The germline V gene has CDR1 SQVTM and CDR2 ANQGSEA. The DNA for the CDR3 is TGCAGCACAATCACTTCAGGAAACTATGGCTACACCTTC. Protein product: CSTITSGNYGYTF.